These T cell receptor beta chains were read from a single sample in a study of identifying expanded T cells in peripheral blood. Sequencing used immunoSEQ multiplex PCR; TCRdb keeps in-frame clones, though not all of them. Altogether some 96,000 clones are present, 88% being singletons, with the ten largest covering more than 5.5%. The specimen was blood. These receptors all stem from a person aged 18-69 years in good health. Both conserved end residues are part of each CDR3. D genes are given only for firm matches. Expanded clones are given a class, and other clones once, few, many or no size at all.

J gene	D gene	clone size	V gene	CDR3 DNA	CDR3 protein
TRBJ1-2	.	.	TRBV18	TGTGCCAGCTCACCAAGGACCGCTAACTATGGCTACACCTTC	CASSPRTANYGYTF
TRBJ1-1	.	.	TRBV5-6	TGTGCCAGCAGCTTGTACTTCCGTGACACTGAAGCTTTCTTT	CASSLYFRDTEAFF
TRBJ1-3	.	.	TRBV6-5	TGTGCCAGCAGTTACGGGGGAATAGGTGGGAACACCATATATTTT	CASSYGGIGGNTIYF
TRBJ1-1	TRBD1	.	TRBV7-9	TGTGCCAGCAGCCCCTCAGGGGGAAGAAACACTGAAGCTTTCTTT	CASSPSGGRNTEAFF
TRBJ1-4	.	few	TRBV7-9	TGTGCCAGCAGCTTAGACGGCCCGCCTAGGGAAAAACTGTTTTTT	CASSLDGPPREKLFF
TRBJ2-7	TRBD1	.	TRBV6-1	TGTGCCAGCAGCCTCCCCGGGACAGTGATCTACGAGCAGTACTTC	CASSLPGTVIYEQYF
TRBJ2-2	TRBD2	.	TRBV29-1	TGCAGCGTACCGTTACTAGCGGGAGGACACACCGGGGAGCTGTTTTTT	CSVPLLAGGHTGELFF
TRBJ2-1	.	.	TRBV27	TGTGCCAGCAGTTTATATGGGTCATCCTCCTACAATGAGCAGTTCTTC	CASSLYGSSSYNEQFF
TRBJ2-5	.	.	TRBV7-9	TGTGCCAGCAGCCGCACAGCTCAAGAGACCCAGTACTTC	CASSRTAQETQYF
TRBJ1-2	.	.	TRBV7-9	TGTGCCAGCAGCTTACAGGGCACTTGGGGCTACACCTTC	CASSLQGTWGYTF
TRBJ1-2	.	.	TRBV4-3	TGCGCCAGCAGCCAAGGGCTAACTGACATAGGGTATTATGGCTACACCTTC	CASSQGLTDIGYYGYTF
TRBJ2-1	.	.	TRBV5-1	TGCGCCAGCAGCTTGTCTCACAGGGAGGATGAGCAGTTCTTC	CASSLSHREDEQFF
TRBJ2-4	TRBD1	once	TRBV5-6	TGTGCCAGCAGCTCGGGACAGGTCTATCAAAACATTCAGTACTTC	CASSSGQVYQNIQYF
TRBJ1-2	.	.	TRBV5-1	TGCGCCAGCAGCATAAACGGGGGGTTCTATGGCTACACCTTC	CASSINGGFYGYTF
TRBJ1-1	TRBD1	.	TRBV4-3	TGCGCCAGCAGCCAAACAGGGGTTAGAGCTTTCTTT	CASSQTGVRAFF
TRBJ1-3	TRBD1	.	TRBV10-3	TGTGCCATCACGGGACAGGGGGCTTCTGGAAACACCATATATTTT	CAITGQGASGNTIYF
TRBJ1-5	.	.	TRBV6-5	TGTGCCAGCAGCCCAACAGGGAATGGACATCAGCCCCAGCATTTT	CASSPTGNGHQPQHF
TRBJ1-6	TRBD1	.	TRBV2	TGTGCCAGCAGTGACACGGGACAGGGTAATTCACCCCTCCACTTT	CASSDTGQGNSPLHF
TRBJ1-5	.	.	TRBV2	TGTGCCAGCGTCCGGGAGTCCCCTAATCAGCCCCAGCATTTT	CASVRESPNQPQHF
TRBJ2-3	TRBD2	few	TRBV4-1	TGCGCCAGCAGCCAAGGGTCTAGCGGAAGGAGCACAGATACGCAGTATTTT	CASSQGSSGRSTDTQYF
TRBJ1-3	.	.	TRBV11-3	TGTGCCAGCAGCTTAGAAGTCCCAAACACCATATATTTT	CASSLEVPNTIYF
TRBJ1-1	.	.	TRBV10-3	TGTGCCATCAGTGAGGGCAAGCAGAACACTGAAGCTTTCTTT	CAISEGKQNTEAFF
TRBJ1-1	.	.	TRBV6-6	TGTGCCAGCAGTTACCGACAGCCCGGGACTGAAGCTTTCTTT	CASSYRQPGTEAFF